This T cell receptor (beta chain) originates from a study of T-cell memory formation after mild COVID-19 (dated by TCRdb to the early 2020s). Context from the whole study: TCR sequence clusters from the two donors were largely donor specific. In a couple of donors, T-cell clones that expanded and contracted after mild COVID-19 were tracked by sequencing TCRalpha and TCRbeta repertoires over time. The cohort was made up of two young adult volunteers, one female and one male, who were previously healthy. Study-level results and caveats: Some responding clones were found in pre-infection memory, which suggests that pre-existing cross-reactive memory T cells took part in the SARS-CoV-2 response. Clones that contracted from day 15 to 85 showed balanced CD4/CD8 phenotypes, whereas a second wave of clones that expanded from day 15 to 37 leaned towards CD4+. Contracting CD4+ clones were found mainly in CM and EM memory subsets, while CD8+ clones were enriched in EMRA. Only two mild cases were covered by the study, and larger cohorts that include severe cases with pre-infection samples were considered necessary. Whether the second-wave clones peaking on day 37 were SARS-CoV-2 specific was not confirmed.

V loses 2 bases, J loses 5 bases, and the germline ends lie 10 bases apart. CDR1 SGHKS and CDR2 YYEKEE are derived from the germline V gene (reference sequence). The CDR3 has 13 amino acids, counting the end cysteine and phenylalanine. The entry retains the CDR3 DNA only, 39 bases that are in frame from base 1. In the case of this clonotype: This clone's antigen is unknown. Per-base quality was not reported, and no clone a single base away is much larger than it.

Sequencing relied on an Illumina NovaSeq 6000. TCRalpha and TCRbeta cDNA libraries were constructed by 5'RACE with constant-segment primers, with sample barcodes and unique molecular identifiers being introduced. RNA was extracted from every sample with Trizol reagent. Amplification of the libraries took two PCR steps, and the second step added a second sample barcode plus Illumina TruSeq adapters. Sequencing of the libraries was done on an Illumina NovaSeq, producing 2 x 150 bp paired-end reads. Per the authors' processing: With migec v1.2.7, reads were demultiplexed and then collapsed into UMI-guided consensus sequences. Using mixcr v2.1.11, the UMI consensuses were aligned to TRA and TRB V and J templates and assembled into clonotypes. Expanded or contracted clonotypes were those called significant by both edgeR and NoisET, with noise models trained on biological replicates. For edgeR calls, the thresholds were a false discovery rate-adjusted p below 0.01 and a log2 fold-change of 1. PCA with hierarchical clustering of max-normalized trajectories of the 1000 most abundant clonotypes was used as exploratory dynamics analysis. Each responding clone was given a CD4 or CD8 phenotype based on the CD4+ and CD8+ repertoires, which had been sequenced separately. TCRdb redid the processing of the public reads, applying fastp at Q25 and MiXCR, and retained in-frame beta chains. Rows with one shared CDR3 protein collapse into an entry with the most common genes and DNA. The V and J calls shown here were made by TCRdb, not taken from the authors' results. Across this sample there are more than 150,000 distinct CDR3 sequences, with approximately 17% seen only once. More than 3% of the sample is held by the ten biggest clonotypes.

Ficoll-Paque density gradient centrifugation was the method used to isolate PBMCs. The sequence derives from a man younger than 35 who had mild COVID-19 (a few samples of this study predate the infection). The sample titles of this study are shuffled in the database, so cell type and time point are left out; the donor was told from shared clones. Sequenced sample: PBMCs or a T cell subset sorted from them (not recorded which). Recombination linked TRBV5-5 to TRBJ1-1, with an unclear D gene assignment. DNA sequence: TGTGCCAGCAGCTTTCCTGACGGGACTGAAGCTTTCTTT. Its amino acids are CASSFPDGTEAFF.